Listed below are T cell receptor beta chains from one sample, sequenced in a study of blood T cell repertoires in COVID-19. Assay: immunoSEQ multiplex PCR; the TCRdb copy retains only in-frame clones and omits some. The profile covers about 63,000 clones, with around 86% appearing a single time and under 6.5% taken by the ten largest. The sequenced sample was peripheral blood. Receptors originate from a man aged 45-65 years with active COVID-19. Each CDR3 is given with its conserved first and last residue. Fields, in order: J gene, V gene, clone size, D gene, CDR3 protein, CDR3 DNA. A D gene is named only where the DNA matches it firmly. Expanded clones are given a class, and other clones once, few, many or no size at all.

j_gene: TRBJ1-5; v_gene: TRBV14; abundance: .; d_gene: TRBD1; CDR3aa: CASSQETGKYRLDQPQHF; CDR3nt: TGTGCCAGCAGCCAAGAGACAGGGAAGTATCGGTTGGATCAGCCCCAGCATTTT
j_gene: TRBJ1-6; v_gene: TRBV28; abundance: .; d_gene: TRBD1; CDR3aa: CASSPGQGHSPLHF; CDR3nt: TGTGCCAGCAGCCCGGGACAGGGACATTCACCCCTCCACTTT
j_gene: TRBJ2-2; v_gene: TRBV12-3/TRBV12-4; abundance: .; d_gene: .; CDR3aa: CASRGSGELFF; CDR3nt: TGTGCCAGCCGCGGTTCCGGGGAGCTGTTTTTT
j_gene: TRBJ2-7; v_gene: TRBV5-1; abundance: .; d_gene: TRBD1; CDR3aa: CASSGQGREQYF; CDR3nt: TGCGCCAGCAGCGGACAGGGGAGAGAGCAGTACTTC
j_gene: TRBJ2-1; v_gene: TRBV4-1; abundance: .; d_gene: TRBD2; CDR3aa: CASSLAPSGTYNEQFF; CDR3nt: TGCGCCAGCAGCCTTGCTCCTAGCGGGACCTACAATGAGCAGTTCTTC
j_gene: TRBJ2-1; v_gene: TRBV5-1; abundance: .; d_gene: TRBD2; CDR3aa: CASSLAGGNEQFF; CDR3nt: TGCGCCAGTTCTCTAGCGGGAGGTAATGAGCAGTTCTTC
j_gene: TRBJ2-1; v_gene: TRBV11-2; abundance: .; d_gene: .; CDR3aa: CASSFRQGNLYNEQFF; CDR3nt: TGTGCCAGCAGCTTCCGGCAGGGGAACTTGTACAATGAGCAGTTCTTC
j_gene: TRBJ2-7; v_gene: TRBV28; abundance: .; d_gene: TRBD2; CDR3aa: CASSSPGGRFYEQYF; CDR3nt: TGTGCCAGCAGTTCCCCCGGCGGGAGATTCTACGAGCAGTACTTC
j_gene: TRBJ1-5; v_gene: TRBV3-1/TRBV3-2; abundance: .; d_gene: TRBD1; CDR3aa: CASSQDNSGTEISNQPQHF; CDR3nt: TGTGCCAGCAGCCAAGATAACTCCGGGACAGAAATTTCCAATCAGCCCCAGCATTTT
j_gene: TRBJ2-7; v_gene: TRBV5-6; abundance: .; d_gene: .; CDR3aa: CASSLGAGFSNDEQYF; CDR3nt: TGTGCCAGCAGCTTGGGGGCAGGGTTCAGTAACGACGAGCAGTACTTC
j_gene: TRBJ1-2; v_gene: TRBV4-2; abundance: .; d_gene: TRBD1; CDR3aa: CASSQDRGGTGKGYTF; CDR3nt: TGTGCCAGCAGCCAAGATAGAGGCGGGACAGGGAAAGGCTACACCTTC
j_gene: TRBJ2-5; v_gene: TRBV7-3; abundance: .; d_gene: TRBD1; CDR3aa: CASSAGTAQETQYF; CDR3nt: TGTGCCAGCAGCGCCGGGACAGCCCAAGAGACCCAGTACTTC
j_gene: TRBJ1-1; v_gene: TRBV18; abundance: .; d_gene: .; CDR3aa: CASSQQQESPEAFF; CDR3nt: TGTGCCAGCTCACAACAACAGGAGAGCCCTGAAGCTTTCTTT
j_gene: TRBJ1-1; v_gene: TRBV30; abundance: .; d_gene: .; CDR3aa: CAWGRGGAEAFF; CDR3nt: TGTGCCTGGGGCAGGGGTGGGGCTGAAGCTTTCTTT
j_gene: TRBJ1-2; v_gene: TRBV19; abundance: .; d_gene: TRBD1; CDR3aa: CASSFGQGVAYGYTF; CDR3nt: TGTGCCAGTAGTTTCGGACAGGGTGTGGCCTATGGCTACACCTTC
j_gene: TRBJ2-7; v_gene: TRBV6-1; abundance: .; d_gene: .; CDR3aa: CASSEFGSYEQYF; CDR3nt: TGTGCCAGCAGTGAATTCGGTTCCTACGAGCAGTACTTC
j_gene: TRBJ2-1; v_gene: TRBV18; abundance: .; d_gene: .; CDR3aa: CASSEGAANEQFF; CDR3nt: TGTGCCAGCTCCGAAGGGGCTGCAAATGAGCAGTTCTTC
j_gene: TRBJ1-1; v_gene: TRBV19; abundance: .; d_gene: TRBD1; CDR3aa: CASSHRGLNTEAFF; CDR3nt: TGTGCCAGTAGCCACAGGGGCTTGAACACTGAAGCTTTCTTT
j_gene: TRBJ1-1; v_gene: TRBV7-9; abundance: .; d_gene: .; CDR3aa: CASSQDGGEAFF; CDR3nt: TGTGCCAGCAGCCAGGACGGAGGTGAAGCTTTCTTT
j_gene: TRBJ1-2; v_gene: TRBV27; abundance: .; d_gene: TRBD1; CDR3aa: CASSLLPHGQGNYGYTF; CDR3nt: TGTGCCAGCAGTCTACTACCTCACGGACAGGGAAACTATGGCTACACCTTC
j_gene: TRBJ1-1; v_gene: TRBV11-3; abundance: .; d_gene: .; CDR3aa: CASSRGKNTEAFF; CDR3nt: TGTGCCAGCAGCCGAGGGAAGAACACTGAAGCTTTCTTT
j_gene: TRBJ1-1; v_gene: TRBV28; abundance: .; d_gene: .; CDR3aa: CASSFMAHTEAFF; CDR3nt: TGTGCCAGCAGTTTTATGGCCCACACTGAAGCTTTCTTT
j_gene: TRBJ1-2; v_gene: TRBV24-1; abundance: once; d_gene: .; CDR3aa: CATSDKRQSNYGYTF; CDR3nt: TGTGCCACCAGTGACAAGAGACAGAGTAACTATGGCTACACCTTC
j_gene: TRBJ2-7; v_gene: TRBV9; abundance: .; d_gene: .; CDR3aa: CASSVGVGHHYEQYF; CDR3nt: TGTGCCAGCAGCGTAGGAGTGGGACACCACTACGAGCAGTACTTC
j_gene: TRBJ1-1; v_gene: TRBV19; abundance: .; d_gene: .; CDR3aa: CASIRTPNTEAFF; CDR3nt: TGTGCCAGTATCCGGACACCGAACACTGAAGCTTTCTTT
j_gene: TRBJ1-1; v_gene: TRBV30; abundance: .; d_gene: .; CDR3aa: CAWDSLNTEAFF; CDR3nt: TGTGCCTGGGACAGCTTGAACACTGAAGCTTTCTTT
j_gene: TRBJ2-5; v_gene: TRBV7-2; abundance: .; d_gene: .; CDR3aa: CASSQKLRGFGDQETQYF; CDR3nt: TGTGCCAGCAGCCAAAAACTACGAGGCTTTGGAGATCAAGAGACCCAGTACTTC
j_gene: TRBJ2-3; v_gene: TRBV30; abundance: .; d_gene: TRBD2; CDR3aa: CAWSTGLAGRTDTQYF; CDR3nt: TGTGCCTGGAGCACGGGACTAGCGGGACGGACAGATACGCAGTATTTT
j_gene: TRBJ2-1; v_gene: TRBV6-2/TRBV6-3; abundance: few; d_gene: .; CDR3aa: CASSYPGAGANNEQFF; CDR3nt: TGTGCCAGCAGTTACCCGGGGGCGGGAGCAAACAATGAGCAGTTCTTC
j_gene: TRBJ2-1; v_gene: TRBV5-6; abundance: .; d_gene: TRBD1; CDR3aa: CASTLGDRVYEQFF; CDR3nt: TGTGCCAGCACCTTGGGGGACAGGGTCTATGAGCAGTTCTTC
j_gene: TRBJ2-5; v_gene: TRBV3-1/TRBV3-2; abundance: .; d_gene: .; CDR3aa: CASSQGIVVSEETQYF; CDR3nt: TGTGCCAGCAGCCAAGGTATAGTCGTGAGCGAAGAGACCCAGTACTTC
j_gene: TRBJ1-2; v_gene: TRBV4-3; abundance: .; d_gene: .; CDR3aa: CASSSPTWGSGNYGYTF; CDR3nt: TGCGCCAGCTCATCTCCGACGTGGGGCTCAGGGAACTATGGCTACACCTTC
j_gene: TRBJ2-7; v_gene: TRBV6-6; abundance: .; d_gene: TRBD2; CDR3aa: CASSYSIGGAYEQYF; CDR3nt: TGTGCCAGCAGTTACTCGATCGGGGGGGCCTACGAGCAGTACTTC
j_gene: TRBJ2-7; v_gene: TRBV11-3; abundance: .; d_gene: TRBD2; CDR3aa: CASSLASASGSPYEQYF; CDR3nt: TGTGCCAGCAGCTTAGCCTCGGCTAGCGGGAGCCCCTACGAGCAGTACTTC
j_gene: TRBJ2-1; v_gene: TRBV10-1; abundance: .; d_gene: .; CDR3aa: CASSEEIGYSYNEQFF; CDR3nt: TGCGCCAGCAGTGAGGAGATCGGTTACTCCTACAATGAGCAGTTCTTC
j_gene: TRBJ1-2; v_gene: TRBV18; abundance: once; d_gene: TRBD1; CDR3aa: CASSRTGRGPDGYTF; CDR3nt: TGTGCCAGCTCACGTACCGGGAGGGGGCCGGATGGCTACACCTTC
j_gene: TRBJ1-2; v_gene: TRBV5-1; abundance: .; d_gene: .; CDR3aa: CASSLAEGRGPGYTF; CDR3nt: TGCGCCAGCAGCTTGGCCGAGGGCAGGGGACCCGGCTACACCTTC
j_gene: TRBJ1-1; v_gene: TRBV19; abundance: .; d_gene: .; CDR3aa: CASSNPRAPEGAFF; CDR3nt: TGTGCCAGTAGTAACCCCCGGGCGCCAGAGGGCGCTTTCTTT
j_gene: TRBJ2-7; v_gene: TRBV20-1; abundance: few; d_gene: .; CDR3aa: CSASYMGPSGSEQYF; CDR3nt: TGCAGTGCTAGTTATATGGGCCCCAGCGGCTCCGAGCAGTACTTC